A selection of T cell receptor beta chains follows, all from one sample in a study of regulatory T cells in long-lasting Graves disease. TCRdb re-called the multiplex PCR reads with MiXCR, one entry per CDR3 protein. The sample holds hundreds of thousands of distinct CDR3 sequences; 15% to 20% are singletons and the top ten take about 18%. These same records also appear under a second study, on T cells in Graves' hyperthyroidism and ophthalmopathy.

This sample comprised peripheral blood mononuclear cells (PBMCs), obtained at new diagnosis, from a patient treated with antithyroid drugs. The receptor set was obtained from a woman aged 25-40 years with Graves disease. CDR3s leave out the opening cysteine and the closing phenylalanine or tryptophan.

v_gene: TRBV20-1
j_gene: TRBJ1-1
CDR3aa: SARGHLNTEAF

v_gene: TRBV19
j_gene: TRBJ1-5
CDR3aa: ASIAAAPANQPQH

v_gene: TRBV6-2/TRBV6-3
j_gene: TRBJ1-2
CDR3aa: ASSYSTAGSSTYGYT

v_gene: TRBV13
j_gene: TRBJ1-6
CDR3aa: ASGMTGTNSPLH

v_gene: TRBV20-1
j_gene: TRBJ1-5
CDR3aa: SAGVAYSGNQPQH

v_gene: TRBV4-2
j_gene: TRBJ1-1
CDR3aa: ASSQAVGNTEAF

v_gene: TRBV19
j_gene: TRBJ1-1
CDR3aa: ASSSPGQTNTEAF

v_gene: TRBV3-1
j_gene: TRBJ2-1
CDR3aa: ASSQELAGVSYEQF

v_gene: TRBV5-1
j_gene: TRBJ1-5
CDR3aa: ASSTDFNQPQH

v_gene: TRBV7-2
j_gene: TRBJ1-2
CDR3aa: ASSSGGTAANYGYT

v_gene: TRBV6-1
j_gene: TRBJ2-2
CDR3aa: ASSGTAHGGELF

v_gene: TRBV9
j_gene: TRBJ2-7
CDR3aa: ASSVTFGGYEQY

v_gene: TRBV5-1
j_gene: TRBJ2-1
CDR3aa: ASSLGQVNNEQF

v_gene: TRBV7-9
j_gene: TRBJ2-3
CDR3aa: ASSLVSDTQY

v_gene: TRBV28
j_gene: TRBJ2-2
CDR3aa: ASTRGDGVGELF

v_gene: TRBV6-1
j_gene: TRBJ1-5
CDR3aa: ASSEHRLRPQH

v_gene: TRBV7-2
j_gene: TRBJ1-1
CDR3aa: ASSSRTQGWGTEAF

v_gene: TRBV7-2
j_gene: TRBJ1-3
CDR3aa: ASSLVGGLSGNTIY

v_gene: TRBV11-2
j_gene: TRBJ1-1
CDR3aa: ASSLGGGWTEAF

v_gene: TRBV30
j_gene: TRBJ1-3
CDR3aa: AWRDRLTSSGNAIY

v_gene: TRBV28
j_gene: TRBJ2-7
CDR3aa: ASSLFSGRASYEQY

v_gene: TRBV6-2/TRBV6-3
j_gene: TRBJ2-3
CDR3aa: ASSSTGTTDTQY

v_gene: TRBV11-3
j_gene: TRBJ1-1
CDR3aa: ASTYRAKRATEAF

v_gene: TRBV15
j_gene: TRBJ2-1
CDR3aa: ATSRDQAGGYEQF

v_gene: TRBV9
j_gene: TRBJ2-3
CDR3aa: ASSGSGRGTDTQY

v_gene: TRBV27
j_gene: TRBJ1-2
CDR3aa: ASSAGGATYGYT

v_gene: TRBV5-1
j_gene: TRBJ2-3
CDR3aa: ASSFEREEADTQY

v_gene: TRBV5-1
j_gene: TRBJ1-1
CDR3aa: ASSSQGYTEAF

v_gene: TRBV12-3/TRBV12-4
j_gene: TRBJ1-1
CDR3aa: ASRGREAF

v_gene: TRBV3-1
j_gene: TRBJ2-1
CDR3aa: ASSQDLASGSLYNEQF

v_gene: TRBV2
j_gene: TRBJ1-1
CDR3aa: ASSGDFEAF

v_gene: TRBV18
j_gene: TRBJ2-1
CDR3aa: ASSLVADNEQF

v_gene: TRBV9
j_gene: TRBJ2-5
CDR3aa: ASSVQAGKRETQY

v_gene: TRBV30
j_gene: TRBJ1-5
CDR3aa: AWSALQGLSNQPQH

v_gene: TRBV18
j_gene: TRBJ1-5
CDR3aa: ASSPQDSQNQPQH

v_gene: TRBV18
j_gene: TRBJ1-4
CDR3aa: ASSTGTGNEKLF

v_gene: TRBV2
j_gene: TRBJ2-3
CDR3aa: ASIKSGSEDTQY

v_gene: TRBV18
j_gene: TRBJ1-3
CDR3aa: ASSPVTESTIY

v_gene: TRBV20-1
j_gene: TRBJ1-3
CDR3aa: SAGDRRGNTIY

v_gene: TRBV3-1
j_gene: TRBJ2-3
CDR3aa: ASSQDRLAGTS

v_gene: TRBV18
j_gene: TRBJ2-7
CDR3aa: ASSPPSGRAGEQY

v_gene: TRBV18
j_gene: TRBJ2-7
CDR3aa: ASSPPVTSGRVYEQY

v_gene: TRBV29-1
j_gene: TRBJ2-1
CDR3aa: SVETSGRADEQF

v_gene: TRBV10-3
j_gene: TRBJ1-1
CDR3aa: AIRDETSNTEAF

v_gene: TRBV18
j_gene: TRBJ1-4
CDR3aa: ASSPLTLATNEKLF

v_gene: TRBV7-3
j_gene: TRBJ2-3
CDR3aa: ASSFRPSGTTDTQY

v_gene: TRBV18
j_gene: TRBJ1-2
CDR3aa: ASSQDRGYGYT

v_gene: TRBV3-1
j_gene: TRBJ1-2
CDR3aa: ASSQGTLYGYT

v_gene: TRBV7-3
j_gene: TRBJ2-3
CDR3aa: VSSPRPGLADTQY

v_gene: TRBV6-1
j_gene: TRBJ2-7
CDR3aa: ASSRTTNPGQGREQY

v_gene: TRBV19
j_gene: TRBJ2-1
CDR3aa: ASSDGGDYNEQF

v_gene: TRBV30
j_gene: TRBJ2-3
CDR3aa: AWSEGTGTTDTQY

v_gene: TRBV5-5
j_gene: TRBJ2-7
CDR3aa: ASRTSGNEQY